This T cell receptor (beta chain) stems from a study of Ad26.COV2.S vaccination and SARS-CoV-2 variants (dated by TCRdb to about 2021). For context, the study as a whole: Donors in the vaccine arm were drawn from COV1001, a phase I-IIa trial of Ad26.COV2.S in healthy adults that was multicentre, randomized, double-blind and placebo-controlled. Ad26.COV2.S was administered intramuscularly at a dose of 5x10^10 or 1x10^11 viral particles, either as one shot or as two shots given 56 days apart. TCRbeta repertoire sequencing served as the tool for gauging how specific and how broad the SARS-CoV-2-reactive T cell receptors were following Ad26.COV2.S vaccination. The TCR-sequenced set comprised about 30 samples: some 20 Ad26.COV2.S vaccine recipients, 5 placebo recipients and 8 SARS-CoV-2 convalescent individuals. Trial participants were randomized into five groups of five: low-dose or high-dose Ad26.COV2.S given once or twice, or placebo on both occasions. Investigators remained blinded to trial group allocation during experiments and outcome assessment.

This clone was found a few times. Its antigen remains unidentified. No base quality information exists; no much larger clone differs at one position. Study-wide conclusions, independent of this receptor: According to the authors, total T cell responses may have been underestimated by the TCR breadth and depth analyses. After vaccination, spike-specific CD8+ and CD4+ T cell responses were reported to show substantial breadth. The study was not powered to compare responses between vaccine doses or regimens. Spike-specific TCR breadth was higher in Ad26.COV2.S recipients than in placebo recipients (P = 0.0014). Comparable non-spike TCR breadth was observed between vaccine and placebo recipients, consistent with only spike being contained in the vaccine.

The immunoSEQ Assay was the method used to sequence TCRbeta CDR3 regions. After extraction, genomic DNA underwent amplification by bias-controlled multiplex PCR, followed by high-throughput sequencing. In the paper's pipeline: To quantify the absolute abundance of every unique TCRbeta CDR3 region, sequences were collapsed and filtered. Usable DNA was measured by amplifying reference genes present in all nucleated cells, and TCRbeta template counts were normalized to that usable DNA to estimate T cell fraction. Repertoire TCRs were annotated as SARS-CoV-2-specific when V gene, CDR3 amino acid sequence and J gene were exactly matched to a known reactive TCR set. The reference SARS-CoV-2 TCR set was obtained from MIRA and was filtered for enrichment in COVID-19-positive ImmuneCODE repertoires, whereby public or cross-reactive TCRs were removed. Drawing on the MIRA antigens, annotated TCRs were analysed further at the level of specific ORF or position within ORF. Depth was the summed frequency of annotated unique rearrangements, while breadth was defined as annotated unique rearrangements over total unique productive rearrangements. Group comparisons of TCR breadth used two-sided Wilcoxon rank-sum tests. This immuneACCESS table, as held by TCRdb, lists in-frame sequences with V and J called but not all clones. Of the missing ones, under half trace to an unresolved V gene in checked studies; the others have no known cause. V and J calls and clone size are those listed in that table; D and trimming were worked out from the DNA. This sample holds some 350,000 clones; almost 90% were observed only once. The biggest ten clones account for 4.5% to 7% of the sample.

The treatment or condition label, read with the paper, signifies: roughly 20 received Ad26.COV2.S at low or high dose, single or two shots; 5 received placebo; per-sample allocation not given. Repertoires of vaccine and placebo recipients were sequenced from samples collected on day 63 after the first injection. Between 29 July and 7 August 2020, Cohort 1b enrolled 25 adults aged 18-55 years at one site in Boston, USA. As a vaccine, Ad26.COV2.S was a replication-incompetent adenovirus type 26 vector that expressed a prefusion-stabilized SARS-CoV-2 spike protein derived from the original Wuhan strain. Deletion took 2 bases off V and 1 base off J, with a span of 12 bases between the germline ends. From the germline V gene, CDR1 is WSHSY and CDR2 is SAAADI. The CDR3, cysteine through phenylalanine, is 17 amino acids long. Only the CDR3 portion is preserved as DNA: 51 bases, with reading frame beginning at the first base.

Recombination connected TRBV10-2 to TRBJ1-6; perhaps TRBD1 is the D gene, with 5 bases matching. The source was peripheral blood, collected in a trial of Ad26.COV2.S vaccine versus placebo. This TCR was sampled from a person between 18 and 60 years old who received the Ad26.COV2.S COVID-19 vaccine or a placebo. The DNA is TGCGCCAGCAGTGAGATGGGGGGATGGTCCTATAATTCACCCCTCCACTTT. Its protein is CASSEMGGWSYNSPLHF.